The clone carrying this TCR beta chain was picked up many times. For the diagnoses, clinical symptoms, serum thyroxine and TRAb, thyroid ultrasound and orbital computed tomography were used. The sample is drawn from a study of T cells in Graves' hyperthyroidism and ophthalmopathy. RNA transcripts yielded amplified TCR beta CDR3 regions. Researchers ran a first-round RT-PCR on the TCR CDR3 using the HTBI primer set. Each CDR3 protein is one row after TCRdb ran MiXCR on the multiplex PCR reads. This sample has about 560,000 distinct CDR3 sequences, with roughly a sixth found just once. Sequenced sample: blood. The sequence was obtained from a woman younger than 30 with Graves' hyperthyroidism.

The CDR3 DNA is TGTGCCAGCACCGCCTCCGGCACGGGATGGTTTTACGAGCAGTACTTC. Protein product: CASTASGTGWFYEQYF. The chain carries TRBV28 and TRBJ2-7, with D tentatively TRBD2 (5 bases). Germline values: CDR1 MDHEN, CDR2 SYDVKM. Between the trimmed V and J ends, which lost 7 bases and 4 bases, there was a span of 23 bases. The CDR3 has 16 residues.